The 10 T cell receptor beta chains below were found in one sample sequenced in a study of blood T cell repertoires in COVID-19. Sequencing was performed with immunoSEQ multiplex PCR; in TCRdb, only in-frame clones are kept and a portion is missing. The repertoire holds some 370,000 clones, with about four fifths as singletons. Sequencing was done on a sample of PBMCs or T cells enriched from blood (not recorded which). All receptors derive from a woman in her 50s who had recovered from COVID-19.

The V gene is TRBV6-2 or TRBV6-3, the J gene TRBJ1-5, with D possibly being TRBD1 (6 bases). CDR1 and CDR2 (germline): MNHEY, SVGEGT. V lost 4 bases and J lost 0, with 7 bases in between. CDR3 length: 14 amino acids. This chain's CDR3 is CASSSRGSNQPQHF. DNA of the CDR3: TGTGCCAGCAGTTCCAGGGGTAGCAATCAGCCCCAGCATTTT.

The chain uses TRBV19 and TRBJ1-1, with TRBD1 matching over 7 bases. The V and J ends lost 5 bases and 5 bases, in that order; junction bases with no gene match: 8. In germline, CDR1 is LNHDA, CDR2 SQIVND (reference sequence). The CDR3 loop spans 14 amino acids. The CDR3, as DNA: TGTGCCAGTAGTCTCGAGGGGGCAGGAACTGAAGCTTTCTTT. The encoded protein is CASSLEGAGTEAFF.

The chain recombines TRBV2 with TRBJ2-3, with a possible D match to TRBD2 (6 bases). Germline CDR1 SNHLY, CDR2 FYNNEI. The CDR3 is made up of 15 amino acids. The V gene lost 10 bases and the J gene lost 0 bases, with 17 bases spanning the gap. The CDR3 region is CATYPLALSTDTQYF. The DNA for the CDR3 is TGTGCCACCTATCCCCTAGCGCTTAGCACAGATACGCAGTATTTT.

The chain uses TRBV7-9 and TRBJ1-6; TRBD1 is a possible D gene (5 bases). CDR1 is SEHNR and CDR2 is FQNEAQ in the germline V gene (reference sequence). V was pared by 3 bases and J by 7 bases, with 10 bases between. This CDR3 comprises 14 residues. As DNA, the CDR3 is TGTGCCAGCAGCTTTGGGGGGTGGAATTCACCCCTCCACTTT. It specifies CASSFGGWNSPLHF.

The rearrangement joins TRBV11-3 to TRBJ2-3; D remains ambiguous. V gave up 5 bases and J gave up 4 bases, with 16 bases separating them. Germline V gene lookup returns CDR1 SGHNT and CDR2 YENEEA. This CDR3 has 15 amino acids. The DNA for the CDR3 is TGTGCCAGCAGCCGGAGCAGATCGGTTCCAGATACGCAGTATTTT. This sequence encodes CASSRSRSVPDTQYF.

The chain's CDR3 is CASSQSLRGLNTEAFF. CDR3 in DNA: TGTGCCAGCAGCCAATCTCTACGAGGCCTTAACACTGAAGCTTTCTTT. The chain couples TRBV14 to TRBJ1-1; D ambiguous. In germline, CDR1 is SGHDN, CDR2 FVKESK. The CDR3 is 16 residues long. The V gene lost 2 bases and the J gene lost 2 bases, with 15 bases spanning the gap.

This clone was seen a single time. The chain carries TRBV11-3 and TRBJ2-2; 13 bases align to TRBD2. The J segment lost 5 bases and the V segment lost 5 bases, leaving 11 bases of the junction unmatched. This CDR3 contains 18 residues. Germline V gives CDR1 SGHNT, CDR2 YENEEA. CDR3 sequence reads: CASSQRLAGGRATGELFF. The CDR3 bases are TGTGCCAGCAGCCAGAGACTAGCGGGGGGACGGGCGACCGGGGAGCTGTTTTTT. Using reference TRBV11-3 and TRBJ2-2 for the parts outside the CDR3, the full variable domain is EAGVVQSPRYKIIEKKQPVAFWCNPISGHNTLYWYLQNLGQGPELLIRYENEEAVDDSQLPKDRFSAERLKGVDSTLKIQPAELGDSAVYLCASSQRLAGGRATGELFFGEGSRLTVL.

The rearrangement links TRBV6-4 to TRBJ1-5; 7 nucleotides match TRBD1. Germline CDR1 is MRHNA and CDR2 is SNTAGT. V was pared by 6 bases and J by 5 bases, with 16 bases of the junction left unmatched. This CDR3 comprises 17 residues. The CDR3 protein is CASRAIPFDRDYQPQHF. CDR3 nucleotides: TGTGCCAGCAGAGCCATCCCCTTTGACAGGGATTATCAGCCCCAGCATTTT.

The chain is built from TRBV7-3 and TRBJ2-2; TRBD2 is a possible D gene (6 bases). The V and J ends lost 5 bases and 5 bases respectively, with 12 bases between them. The CDR3 length is 14 residues. Germline V lookup: CDR1 SGHTA, CDR2 FQGTGA. CDR3 sequence reads: CASSLLAGTGELFF. CDR3 bases: TGTGCCAGCAGCCTCCTGGCGGGGACCGGGGAGCTGTTTTTT.

This clone was counted once. The CDR3 bases are TGTGCCATCGGGTTCGGGGACAGGGCCTACGAGCAGTACTTC. Translating it yields CAIGFGDRAYEQYF. The chain combines TRBV10-3 with TRBJ2-7; 9 bases map to TRBD1. The CDR3 length is 14 residues. Germline V gene lookup returns CDR1 ENHRY and CDR2 SYGVKD. V lost 8 bases, J lost 2 bases, and 7 bases stayed unmatched.